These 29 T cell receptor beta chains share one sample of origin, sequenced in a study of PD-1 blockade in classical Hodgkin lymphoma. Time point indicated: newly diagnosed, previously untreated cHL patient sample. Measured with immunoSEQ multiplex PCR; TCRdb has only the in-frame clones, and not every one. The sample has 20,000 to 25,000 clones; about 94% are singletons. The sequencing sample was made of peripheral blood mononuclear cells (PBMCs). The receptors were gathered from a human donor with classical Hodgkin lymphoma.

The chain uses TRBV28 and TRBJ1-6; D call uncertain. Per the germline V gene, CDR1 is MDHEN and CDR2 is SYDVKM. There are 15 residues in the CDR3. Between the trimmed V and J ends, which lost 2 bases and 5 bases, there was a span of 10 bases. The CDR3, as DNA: TGTGCCAGCAGTTTACGCCCGGGCAATAATTCACCCCTCCACTTT. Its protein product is CASSLRPGNNSPLHF.

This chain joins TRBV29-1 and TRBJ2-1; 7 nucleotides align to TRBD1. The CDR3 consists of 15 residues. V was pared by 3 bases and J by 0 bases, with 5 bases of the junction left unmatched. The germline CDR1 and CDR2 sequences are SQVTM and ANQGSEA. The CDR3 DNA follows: TGCAGCGTTGACCCTGGGACAGCCTCCTACAATGAGCAGTTCTTC. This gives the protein CSVDPGTASYNEQFF.

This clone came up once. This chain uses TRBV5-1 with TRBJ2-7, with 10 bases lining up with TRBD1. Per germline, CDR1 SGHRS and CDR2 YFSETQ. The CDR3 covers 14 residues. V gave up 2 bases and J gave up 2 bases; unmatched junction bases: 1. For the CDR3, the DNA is TGCGCCAGCAGCTTCGACAGGGGGCCCTACGAGCAGTACTTC. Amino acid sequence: CASSFDRGPYEQYF.

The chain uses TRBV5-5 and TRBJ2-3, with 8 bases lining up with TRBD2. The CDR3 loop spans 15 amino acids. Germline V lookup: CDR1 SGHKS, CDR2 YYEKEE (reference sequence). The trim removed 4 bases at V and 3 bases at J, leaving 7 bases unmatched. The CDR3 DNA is TGTGCCAGCAGCCTGAGGACTAGCCGGACAGATACGCAGTATTTT. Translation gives CASSLRTSRTDTQYF.

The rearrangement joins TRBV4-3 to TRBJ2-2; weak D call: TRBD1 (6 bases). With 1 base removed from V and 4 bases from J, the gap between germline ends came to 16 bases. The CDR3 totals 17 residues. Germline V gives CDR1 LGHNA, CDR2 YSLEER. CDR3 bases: TGCGCCAGCAGCCAAGCCGGTTTAGGGGGAATCACCGGGGAGCTGTTTTTT. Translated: CASSQAGLGGITGELFF.

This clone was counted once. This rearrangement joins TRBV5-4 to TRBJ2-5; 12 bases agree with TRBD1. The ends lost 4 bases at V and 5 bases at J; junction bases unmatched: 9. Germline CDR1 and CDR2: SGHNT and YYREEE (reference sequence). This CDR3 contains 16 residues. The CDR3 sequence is CASSRPPGTGGETQYF. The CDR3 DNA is TGTGCCAGCAGCAGACCCCCCGGGACAGGGGGCGAGACCCAGTACTTC.

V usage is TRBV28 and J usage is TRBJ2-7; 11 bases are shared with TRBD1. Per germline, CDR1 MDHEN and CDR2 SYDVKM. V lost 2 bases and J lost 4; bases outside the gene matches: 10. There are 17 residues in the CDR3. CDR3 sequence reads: CASSLPSRTGGFYEQYF. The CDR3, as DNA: TGTGCCAGCAGTTTACCCTCTAGGACAGGGGGCTTTTACGAGCAGTACTTC.

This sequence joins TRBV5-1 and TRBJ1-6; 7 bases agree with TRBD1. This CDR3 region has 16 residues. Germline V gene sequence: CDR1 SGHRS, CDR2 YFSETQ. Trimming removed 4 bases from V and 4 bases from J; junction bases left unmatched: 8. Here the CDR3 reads CASSPMPGGYNSPLHF. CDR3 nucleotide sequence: TGCGCCAGCAGCCCCATGCCAGGGGGATATAATTCACCCCTCCACTTT.

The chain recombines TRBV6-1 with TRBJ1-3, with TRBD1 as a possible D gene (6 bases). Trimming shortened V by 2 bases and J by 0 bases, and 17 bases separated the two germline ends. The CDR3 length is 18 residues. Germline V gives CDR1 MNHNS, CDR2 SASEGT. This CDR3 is CASSERAGAHLSGNTIYF. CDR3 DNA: TGTGCCAGCAGTGAAAGGGCAGGGGCACACCTCTCTGGAAACACCATATATTTT.

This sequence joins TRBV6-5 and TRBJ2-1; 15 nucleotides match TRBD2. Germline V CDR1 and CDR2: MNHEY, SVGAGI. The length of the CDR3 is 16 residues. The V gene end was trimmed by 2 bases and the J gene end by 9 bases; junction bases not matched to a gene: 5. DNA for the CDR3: TGTGCCAGCAGTTACCCGGGACTAGCGGGGGGAGGTGAGCAGTTCTTC. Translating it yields CASSYPGLAGGGEQFF.

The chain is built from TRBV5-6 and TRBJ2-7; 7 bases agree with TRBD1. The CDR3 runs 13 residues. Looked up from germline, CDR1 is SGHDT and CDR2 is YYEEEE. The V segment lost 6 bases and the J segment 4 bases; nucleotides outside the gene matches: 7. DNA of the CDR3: TGTGCCAGCAAGACAGGACAGGCTTACGAGCAGTACTTC. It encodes CASKTGQAYEQYF.

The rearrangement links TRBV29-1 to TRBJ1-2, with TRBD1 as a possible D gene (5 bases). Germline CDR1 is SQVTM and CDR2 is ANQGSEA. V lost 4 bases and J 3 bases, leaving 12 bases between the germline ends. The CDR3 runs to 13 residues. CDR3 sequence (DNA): TGCAGCGTTGTTGTGGGGGTTCACTATGGCTACACCTTC. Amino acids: CSVVVGVHYGYTF.

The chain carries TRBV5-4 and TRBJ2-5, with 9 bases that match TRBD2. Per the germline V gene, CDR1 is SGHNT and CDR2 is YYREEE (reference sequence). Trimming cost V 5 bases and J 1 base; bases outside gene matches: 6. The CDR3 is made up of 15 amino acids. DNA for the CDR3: TGTGCCAGCAGACAAAGTAGCGGGAGCCAAGAGACCCAGTACTTC. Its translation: CASRQSSGSQETQYF.

CDR3 in amino acids: CASSPDRGPNIQYF. The CDR3 DNA reads as TGTGCCAGCTCACCGGACAGGGGGCCTAACATTCAGTACTTC. The gene calls are TRBV18 and TRBJ2-4; 11 nucleotides agree with TRBD1. Germline trimming cut 3 bases from V and 7 bases from J; bases unmatched to any gene: 2. CDR1 KGHSH and CDR2 LQKENI come from the germline V gene. The CDR3 is made up of 14 amino acids.

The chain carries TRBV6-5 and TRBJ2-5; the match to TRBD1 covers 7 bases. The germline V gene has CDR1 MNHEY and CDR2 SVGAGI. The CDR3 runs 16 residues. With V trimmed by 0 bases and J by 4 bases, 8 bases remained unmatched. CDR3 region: CASSYSSRGLGETQYF. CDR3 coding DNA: TGTGCCAGCAGTTACTCATCAAGGGGGCTTGGAGAGACCCAGTACTTC.

CDR3: CASRTSVGRQYF. In DNA, the CDR3 is TGTGCCAGTAGGACTTCGGTGGGACGGCAGTACTTC. The chain uses TRBV19 and TRBJ2-7; D may match TRBD1 or TRBD2 (5 bases each). Per germline, CDR1 LNHDA and CDR2 SQIVND (reference sequence). The CDR3 runs 12 residues. Trimming removed 6 bases from V and 9 bases from J, with 15 bases in between.

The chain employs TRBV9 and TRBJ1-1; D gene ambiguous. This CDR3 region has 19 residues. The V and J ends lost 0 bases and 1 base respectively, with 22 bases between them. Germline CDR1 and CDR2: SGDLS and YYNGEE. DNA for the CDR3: TGTGCCAGCAGCGTAGCTACGGGGTGGTATCCTGAGGGGAACACTGAAGCTTTCTTT. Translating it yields CASSVATGWYPEGNTEAFF.

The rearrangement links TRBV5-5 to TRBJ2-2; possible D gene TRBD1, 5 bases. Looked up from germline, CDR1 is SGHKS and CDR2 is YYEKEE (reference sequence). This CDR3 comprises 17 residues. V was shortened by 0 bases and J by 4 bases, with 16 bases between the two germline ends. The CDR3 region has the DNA TGTGCCAGCAGCTTGGCTGGTAGGGTAAGGGGCACCGGGGAGCTGTTTTTT. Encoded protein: CASSLAGRVRGTGELFF.

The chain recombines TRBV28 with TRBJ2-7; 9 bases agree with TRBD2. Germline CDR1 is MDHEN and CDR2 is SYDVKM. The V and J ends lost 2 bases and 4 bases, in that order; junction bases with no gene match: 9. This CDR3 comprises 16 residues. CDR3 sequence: CASSLRNAGGPYEQYF. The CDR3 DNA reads TGTGCCAGCAGTTTAAGGAACGCGGGGGGGCCGTACGAGCAGTACTTC.

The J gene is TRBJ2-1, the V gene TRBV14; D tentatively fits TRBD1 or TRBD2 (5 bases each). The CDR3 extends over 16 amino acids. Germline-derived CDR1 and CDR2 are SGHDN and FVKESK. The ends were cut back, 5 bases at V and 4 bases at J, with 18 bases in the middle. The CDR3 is CASSGPQGPPYNEQFF. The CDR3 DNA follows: TGTGCCAGCAGCGGCCCCCAGGGACCACCATACAATGAGCAGTTCTTC.

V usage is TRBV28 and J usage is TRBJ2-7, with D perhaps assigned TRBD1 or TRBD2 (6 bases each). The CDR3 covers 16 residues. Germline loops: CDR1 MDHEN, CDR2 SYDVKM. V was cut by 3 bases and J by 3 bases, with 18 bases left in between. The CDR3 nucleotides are TGTGCCAGCAGTTTCCTAGGAGGGGACAAGCACTACGAGCAGTACTTC. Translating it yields CASSFLGGDKHYEQYF.

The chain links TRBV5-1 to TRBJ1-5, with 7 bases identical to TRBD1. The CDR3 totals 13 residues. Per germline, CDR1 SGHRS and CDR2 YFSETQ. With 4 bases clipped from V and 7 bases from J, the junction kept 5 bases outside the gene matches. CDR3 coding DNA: TGCGCCAGCAGCCGGACAGGATTACAGCCCCAGCATTTT. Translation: CASSRTGLQPQHF.

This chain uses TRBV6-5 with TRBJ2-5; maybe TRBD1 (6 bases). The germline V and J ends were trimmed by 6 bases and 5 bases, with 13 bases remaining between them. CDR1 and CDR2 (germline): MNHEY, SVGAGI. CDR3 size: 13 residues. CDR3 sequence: CASRYRDRETQYF. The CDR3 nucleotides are TGTGCCAGCAGATACAGGGATCGGGAGACCCAGTACTTC.

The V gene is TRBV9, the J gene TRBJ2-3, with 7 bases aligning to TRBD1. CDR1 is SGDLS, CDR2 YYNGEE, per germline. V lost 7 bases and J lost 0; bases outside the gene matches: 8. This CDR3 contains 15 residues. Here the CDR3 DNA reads TGTGCCAGCGGTCTAGACAGGGCGAGCACAGATACGCAGTATTTT. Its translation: CASGLDRASTDTQYF.

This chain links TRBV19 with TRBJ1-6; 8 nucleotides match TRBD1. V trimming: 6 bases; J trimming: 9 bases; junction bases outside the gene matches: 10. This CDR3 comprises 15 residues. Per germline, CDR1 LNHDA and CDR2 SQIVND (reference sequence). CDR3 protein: CASSPSDRVSSPLHF. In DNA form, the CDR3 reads TGTGCCAGTAGCCCCTCGGACAGGGTGAGTTCACCCCTCCACTTT.

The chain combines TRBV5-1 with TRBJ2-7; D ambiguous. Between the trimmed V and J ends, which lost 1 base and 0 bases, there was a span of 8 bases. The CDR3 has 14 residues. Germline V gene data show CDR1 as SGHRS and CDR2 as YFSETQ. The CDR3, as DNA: TGCGCCAGCAGCTTGTGGTATGGCTCCTACGAGCAGTACTTC. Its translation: CASSLWYGSYEQYF. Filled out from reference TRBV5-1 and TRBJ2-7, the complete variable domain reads KAGVTQTPRYLIKTRGQQVTLSCSPISGHRSVSWYQQTPGQGLQFLFEYFSETQRNKGNFPGRFSGRQFSNSRSEMNVSTLELGDSALYLCASSLWYGSYEQYFGPGTRLTVT.

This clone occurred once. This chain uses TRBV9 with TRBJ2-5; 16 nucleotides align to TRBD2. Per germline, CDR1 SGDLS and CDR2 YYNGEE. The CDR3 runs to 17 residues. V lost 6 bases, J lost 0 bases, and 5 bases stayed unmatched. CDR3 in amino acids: CASTKGLAGGYQETQYF. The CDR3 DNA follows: TGTGCCAGCACAAAGGGACTAGCGGGGGGGTACCAAGAGACCCAGTACTTC.

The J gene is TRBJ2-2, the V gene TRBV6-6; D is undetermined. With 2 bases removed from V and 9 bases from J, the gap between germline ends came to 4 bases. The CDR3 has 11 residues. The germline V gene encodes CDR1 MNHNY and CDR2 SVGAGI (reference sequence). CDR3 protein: CASSYAWELFF. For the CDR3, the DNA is TGTGCCAGCAGTTACGCTTGGGAGCTGTTTTTT.

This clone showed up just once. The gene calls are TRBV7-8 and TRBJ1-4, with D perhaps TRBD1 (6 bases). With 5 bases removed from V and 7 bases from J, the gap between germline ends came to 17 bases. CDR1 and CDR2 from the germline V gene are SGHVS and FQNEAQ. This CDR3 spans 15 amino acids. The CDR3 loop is CASSPGGGLGEKLFF. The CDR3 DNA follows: TGTGCCAGCAGCCCAGGCGGGGGCTTGGGTGAAAAACTGTTTTTT.